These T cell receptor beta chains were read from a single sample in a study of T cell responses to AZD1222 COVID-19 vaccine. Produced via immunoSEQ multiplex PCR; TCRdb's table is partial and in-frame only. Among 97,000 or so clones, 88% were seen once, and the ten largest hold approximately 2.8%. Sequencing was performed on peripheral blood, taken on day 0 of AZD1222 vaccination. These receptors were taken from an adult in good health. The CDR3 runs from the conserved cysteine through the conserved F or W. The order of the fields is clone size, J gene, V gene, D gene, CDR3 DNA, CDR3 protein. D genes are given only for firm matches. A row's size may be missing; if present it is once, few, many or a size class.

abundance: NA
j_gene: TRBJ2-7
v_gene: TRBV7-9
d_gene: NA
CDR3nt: TGTGCCAGCAGCTTAGTACCTATAACCTACGAGCAGTACTTC
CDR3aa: CASSLVPITYEQYF

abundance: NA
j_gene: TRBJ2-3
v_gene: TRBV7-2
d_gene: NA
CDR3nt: TGTGCCAGCAGCTTAGCTAGCTTAGGCACAGATACGCAGTATTTT
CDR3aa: CASSLASLGTDTQYF

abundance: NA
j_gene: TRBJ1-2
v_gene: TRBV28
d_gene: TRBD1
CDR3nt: TGTGCCAGCAGTTTAGGTGACAGGGGATTTTTGAGCTACACCTTC
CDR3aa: CASSLGDRGFLSYTF

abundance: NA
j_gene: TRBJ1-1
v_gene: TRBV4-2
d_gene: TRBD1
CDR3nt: TGTGCCAGCAGCCTATCCCACAGGGGGGGAAACACTGAAGCTTTCTTT
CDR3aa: CASSLSHRGGNTEAFF

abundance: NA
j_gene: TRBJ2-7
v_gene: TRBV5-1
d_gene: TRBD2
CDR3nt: TGCGCCAGCAGCCCGGGACTAGCGGGAGGTTACGAGCAGTACTTC
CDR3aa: CASSPGLAGGYEQYF

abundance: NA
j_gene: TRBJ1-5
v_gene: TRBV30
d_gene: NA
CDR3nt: TGTGCCTGGAGTACGGGGTTTCAGCCCCAGCATTTT
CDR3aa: CAWSTGFQPQHF

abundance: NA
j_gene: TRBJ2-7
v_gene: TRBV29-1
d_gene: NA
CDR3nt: TGCAGCGCTGGACATCAGAATAAGTACGAGCAGTACTTC
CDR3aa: CSAGHQNKYEQYF

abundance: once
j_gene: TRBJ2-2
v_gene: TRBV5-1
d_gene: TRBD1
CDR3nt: TGCGCCAGCAGCCCGGACAGGGTCGCCGGGGAGCTGTTTTTT
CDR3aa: CASSPDRVAGELFF

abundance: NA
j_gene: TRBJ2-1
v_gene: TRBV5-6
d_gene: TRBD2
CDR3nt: TGTGCCAGCAGCTTGCTCGAGCGGGGAAGCTCCTACAATGAGCAGTTCTTC
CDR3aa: CASSLLERGSSYNEQFF

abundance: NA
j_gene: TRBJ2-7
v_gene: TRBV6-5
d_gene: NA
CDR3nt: TGTGCCAGCAGCATGGGACCCTCCTACGAGCAGTACTTC
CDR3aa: CASSMGPSYEQYF

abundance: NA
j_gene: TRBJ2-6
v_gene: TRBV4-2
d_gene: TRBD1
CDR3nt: TGTGCCAGCAGCCAAGATCTAAGGCAGGGGGTGACTGGGGCCAACGTCCTGACTTTC
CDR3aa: CASSQDLRQGVTGANVLTF

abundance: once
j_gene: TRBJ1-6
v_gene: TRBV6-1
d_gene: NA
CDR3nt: TGTGCCAGCAGTGACCGGACAGCACTCTCCATCCTGAATGGTTCACCCCTCCACTTT
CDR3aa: CASSDRTALSILNGSPLHF

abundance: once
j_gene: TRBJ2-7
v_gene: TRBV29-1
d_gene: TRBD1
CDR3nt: TGCAGCGGGGGACAGGGGACAAAGTCCTACGAGCAGTACTTC
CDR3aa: CSGGQGTKSYEQYF

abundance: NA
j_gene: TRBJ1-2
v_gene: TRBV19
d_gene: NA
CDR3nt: TGTGCCAGTAGTATCGTCGGAGGAAACTATGGCTACACCTTC
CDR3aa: CASSIVGGNYGYTF

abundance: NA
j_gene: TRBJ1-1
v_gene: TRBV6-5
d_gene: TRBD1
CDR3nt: TGTGCCAGCAGCCGGGACAGGGGATTCGAAGCTTTCTTT
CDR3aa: CASSRDRGFEAFF

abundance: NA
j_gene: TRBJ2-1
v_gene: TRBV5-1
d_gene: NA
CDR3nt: TGCGCCAGCAGCGCGATCAATGAGCAGTTCTTC
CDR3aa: CASSAINEQFF

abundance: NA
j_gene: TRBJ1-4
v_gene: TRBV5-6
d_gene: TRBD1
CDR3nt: TGTGCCAGCAGCTTGTCCGGACAGGGGAATGAAAAACTGTTTTTT
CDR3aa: CASSLSGQGNEKLFF

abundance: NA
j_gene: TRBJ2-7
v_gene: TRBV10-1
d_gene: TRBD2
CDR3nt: TGCGCCAGCAGTGAAATAGGGTTGGGACTAGCGGGAGGAGCTTTAGAAGAGCAGTACTTC
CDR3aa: CASSEIGLGLAGGALEEQYF

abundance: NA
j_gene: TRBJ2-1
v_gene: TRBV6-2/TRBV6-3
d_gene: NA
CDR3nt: TGTGCCAGCAGTCTAACACCTTCTCGCGGGGATGACAATGAGCAGTTCTTC
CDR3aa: CASSLTPSRGDDNEQFF

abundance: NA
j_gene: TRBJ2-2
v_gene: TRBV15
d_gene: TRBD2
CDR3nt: TGTGCCACCAGCTCTAGCGGAGCGAACACCGGGGAGCTGTTTTTT
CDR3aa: CATSSSGANTGELFF

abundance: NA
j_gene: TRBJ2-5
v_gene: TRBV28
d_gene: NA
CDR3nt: TGTGCCAGCAGTTTGATGCCCAGGTACCAAGAGACCCAGTACTTC
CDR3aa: CASSLMPRYQETQYF

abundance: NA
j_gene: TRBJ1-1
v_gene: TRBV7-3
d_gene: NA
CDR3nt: TGTGCCAGCAGCTTCGGGACGGGGAACACTGAAGCTTTCTTT
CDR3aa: CASSFGTGNTEAFF

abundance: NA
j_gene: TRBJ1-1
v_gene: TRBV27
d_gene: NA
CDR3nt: TGTGCCAGCATTGGGCGTATAATGAACACTGAAGCTTTCTTT
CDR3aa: CASIGRIMNTEAFF

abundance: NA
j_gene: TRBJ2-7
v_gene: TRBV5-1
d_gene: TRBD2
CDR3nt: TGCGCCAGCAGCGTTAGCGGGAGGGCCGGGTACGAGCAGTACTTC
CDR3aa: CASSVSGRAGYEQYF

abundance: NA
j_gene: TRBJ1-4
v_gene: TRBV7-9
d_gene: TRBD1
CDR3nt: TGTGCCAGCAGCCCTGACAGGGAATATGAAAAACTGTTTTTT
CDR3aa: CASSPDREYEKLFF

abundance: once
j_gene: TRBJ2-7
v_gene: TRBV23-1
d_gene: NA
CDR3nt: TGCGCCAGCAGCGGACTACGACCCTACGAGCAGTACTTC
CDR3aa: CASSGLRPYEQYF

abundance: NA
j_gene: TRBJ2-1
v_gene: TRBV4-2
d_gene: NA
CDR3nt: TGTGCCAGCAGCTTCCGGACAGCGAGCTCCTACAATGAGCAGTTCTTC
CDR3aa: CASSFRTASSYNEQFF

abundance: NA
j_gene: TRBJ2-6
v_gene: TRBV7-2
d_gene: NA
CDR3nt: TGTGCCAGCAGCCGTAGGACCCAGGGTCCTGGGGCCAACGTCCTGACTTTC
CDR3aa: CASSRRTQGPGANVLTF

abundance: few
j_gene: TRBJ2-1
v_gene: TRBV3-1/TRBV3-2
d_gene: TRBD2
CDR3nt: TGTGCCAGCAGCCAAACTAGCGGGAGCTTCCATGAGCAGTTCTTC
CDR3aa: CASSQTSGSFHEQFF

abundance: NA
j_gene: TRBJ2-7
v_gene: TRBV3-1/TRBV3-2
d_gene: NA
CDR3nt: TGTGCCAGCAGCCAAGGCCCGAGCGGATACGCTTCCGAGCAGTACTTC
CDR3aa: CASSQGPSGYASEQYF

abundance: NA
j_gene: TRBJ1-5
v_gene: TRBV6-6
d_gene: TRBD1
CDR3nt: TGTGCCAGCAGTCATGGACAGGATAGCAATCAGCCCCAGCATTTT
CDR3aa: CASSHGQDSNQPQHF

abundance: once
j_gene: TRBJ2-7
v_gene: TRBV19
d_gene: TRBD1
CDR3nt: TGTGCCAGTACCGCCGGACAGGGGGCTTACGAGCAGTACTTC
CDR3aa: CASTAGQGAYEQYF

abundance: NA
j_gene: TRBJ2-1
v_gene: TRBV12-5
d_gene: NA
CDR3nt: TGTGCTAGTGGTTTGGGCGTAGCGCACCTTAACAATGAGCAGTTCTTC
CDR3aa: CASGLGVAHLNNEQFF

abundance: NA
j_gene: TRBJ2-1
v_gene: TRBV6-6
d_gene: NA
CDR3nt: TGTGCCAGCAGCCGGACTCTGTGGAACAATGAGCAGTTCTTC
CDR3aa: CASSRTLWNNEQFF

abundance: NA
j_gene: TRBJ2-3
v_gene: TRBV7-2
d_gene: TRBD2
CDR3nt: TGTGCCAGCAGCCAACTACTAGCGGGAGGAGGGGATACGCAGTATTTT
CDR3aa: CASSQLLAGGGDTQYF

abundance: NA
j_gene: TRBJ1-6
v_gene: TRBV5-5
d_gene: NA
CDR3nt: TGTGCCAGCAGCTTAACAACCGTTGAGATGGACCTCCACTTT
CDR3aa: CASSLTTVEMDLHF

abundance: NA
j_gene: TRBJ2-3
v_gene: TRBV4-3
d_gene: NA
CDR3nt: TGCGCCAGCAGCCAAGTAGGGGGAGGGGGGAAAGATACGCAGTATTTT
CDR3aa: CASSQVGGGGKDTQYF

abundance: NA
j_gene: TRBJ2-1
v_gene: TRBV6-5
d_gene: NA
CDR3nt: TGTGCCAGCAGTTACAGGGGTGGGAACATCAATGAGCAGTTCTTC
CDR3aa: CASSYRGGNINEQFF

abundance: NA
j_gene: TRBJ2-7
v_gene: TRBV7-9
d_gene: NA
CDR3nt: TGTGCCAGCAGCCTAGGAGGGGGAACCTACGAGCAGTACTTC
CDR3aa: CASSLGGGTYEQYF

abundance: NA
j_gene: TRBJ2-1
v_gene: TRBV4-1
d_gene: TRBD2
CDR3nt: TGCGCCAGCAGCCAGGTAGCGGGAGCCTACAATGAGCAGTTCTTC
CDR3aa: CASSQVAGAYNEQFF

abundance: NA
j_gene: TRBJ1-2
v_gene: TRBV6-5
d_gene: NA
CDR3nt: TGTGCCAGCAGTTCCCTGTCTGGGGCCAGTGGCTACACCTTC
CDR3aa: CASSSLSGASGYTF

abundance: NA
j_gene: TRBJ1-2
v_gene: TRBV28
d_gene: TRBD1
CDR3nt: TGTGCCAGCAGTTTACTTGTCCAGGGGGACTATGGCTACACCTTC
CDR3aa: CASSLLVQGDYGYTF

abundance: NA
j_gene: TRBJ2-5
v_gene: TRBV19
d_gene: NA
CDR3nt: TGTGCCAGTAGTATAGATCGTGATGGAAAAGAGACCCAGTACTTC
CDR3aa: CASSIDRDGKETQYF

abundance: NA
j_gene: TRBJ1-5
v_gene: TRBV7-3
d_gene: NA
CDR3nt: TGTGCCAGCAGCTTCCAGCCGGGACAGCCCCAGCATTTT
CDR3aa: CASSFQPGQPQHF

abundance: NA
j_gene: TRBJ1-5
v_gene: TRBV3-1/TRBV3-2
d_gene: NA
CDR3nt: TGTGCCAGCAGCCAAATGCCCGGGAATCAGCCCCAGCATTTT
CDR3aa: CASSQMPGNQPQHF